The 24 T cell receptor beta chains listed next were all sequenced from one sample in a study of T cells after yellow fever vaccination. TCRdb passed the 5' RACE reads through MiXCR, listing each CDR3 protein once. The profile shows approximately 93,000 distinct CDR3 sequences, approximately 5.5% of them singletons. The source material was CD8+ T cells sorted from PBMCs, sampled 10 days after the yellow fever booster vaccination. The receptors shown here come from a man aged 18 to 30 who received the YFV17D yellow fever vaccine.

The V call is TRBV27, the J call TRBJ2-3; 7 positions agree with TRBD2. Germline V gene data show CDR1 as MNHEY and CDR2 as SMNVEV (reference sequence). The CDR3 is made up of 17 amino acids. Trimming at V came to 6 bases and at J to 0 bases, leaving 12 bases not matched to a gene. This CDR3 reads CASRGLVSGSSTDTQYF. In DNA, the CDR3 is TGTGCCAGCAGAGGACTAGTTAGCGGGTCTAGCACAGATACGCAGTATTTT.

This clonotype was recorded a few times. The chain couples TRBV12-3 or TRBV12-4 to TRBJ2-5; D unclear. The CDR3 is 15 amino acids. V was trimmed by 7 bases and J by 3 bases, leaving 18 bases between them. CDR3 DNA: TGTGCCAGCACCCTCAGGATCATGGAGAAAGAGACCCAGTACTTC. Translating it yields CASTLRIMEKETQYF.

This clonotype was detected ten times or more. The chain links TRBV9 to TRBJ2-1; D is perhaps TRBD1 or TRBD2 (5 bases each). Germline V lookup: CDR1 SGDLS, CDR2 YYNGEE. Trimming took off 4 bases at V and 4 bases at J, with 15 bases between the two ends. CDR3 length: 15 residues. The CDR3 DNA follows: TGTGCCAGCAGCCAACCTGAGGGGCCTTACAATGAGCAGTTCTTC. Protein: CASSQPEGPYNEQFF.

The rearrangement uses TRBV6-5 and TRBJ1-6; 8 nucleotides line up with TRBD1. This CDR3 spans 13 amino acids. V shed 5 bases, J shed 11 bases, and the junction held 5 bases outside the gene matches. Germline loops: CDR1 MNHEY, CDR2 SVGAGI. CDR3 region: CASSPGQVAPLHF. The CDR3 DNA is TGTGCCAGCAGTCCGGGACAGGTAGCACCCCTCCACTTT.

This rearrangement joins TRBV7-3 to TRBJ2-1; the D gene is possibly TRBD1 (7 bases). Trimming pared 5 bases from V and 7 bases from J, leaving 21 bases between. CDR1 and CDR2 (germline): SGHTA, FQGTGA. There are 16 residues in the CDR3. The CDR3 here is CASSPRQGEGRNEQFF. CDR3 bases: TGTGCCAGCAGCCCGCGACAGGGCGAGGGGAGGAATGAGCAGTTCTTC.

V and J are TRBV29-1 and TRBJ1-1; D is uncertain. The V gene's germline CDR1 is SQVTM and CDR2 ANQGSEA. V lost 8 bases, J lost 5 bases, and 18 bases lay in between. The CDR3 loop spans 13 amino acids. In DNA, the CDR3 is TGCAGCCCGTTGCCGGTGGGATCAACTGAAGCTTTCTTT. Translating gives CSPLPVGSTEAFF.

This clonotype was observed a few times. The chain employs TRBV7-9 and TRBJ1-6, with 7 bases aligning to TRBD1. CDR1 and CDR2 from the germline V gene are SEHNR and FQNEAQ (reference sequence). The CDR3 consists of 15 residues. The V and J ends lost 1 base and 7 bases, in that order; junction bases with no gene match: 4. The CDR3 bases are TGTGCCAGCAGCTTAGGACAGGGACCGAATTCACCCCTCCACTTT. Its protein product is CASSLGQGPNSPLHF.

J is TRBJ2-7 and V is TRBV5-5; 9 bases align to TRBD1. Trimming took 0 bases from V and 3 from J; bases not matched to a gene: 4. Per germline, CDR1 SGHKS and CDR2 YYEKEE (reference sequence). The CDR3 spans 15 residues. CDR3 in amino acids: CASSLDVGQGYEQYV. The DNA for the CDR3 is TGTGCCAGCAGCTTGGACGTGGGACAGGGCTACGAGCAGTACGTC.

The chain joins TRBV19 to TRBJ1-5; D unclear. V dropped 9 bases and J dropped 2 bases, with 14 bases sitting between them. CDR1 LNHDA and CDR2 SQIVND come from the germline V gene (reference sequence). This CDR3 contains 14 residues. The CDR3 region has the DNA TGTGCCAGCCGCCGGGGTGACGGCAATCAGCCCCAGCATTTT. Residues: CASRRGDGNQPQHF.

This clonotype was counted a few times. J is TRBJ2-2 and V is TRBV12-5, with D perhaps TRBD1 (6 bases). Per the germline V gene, CDR1 is LGHNT and CDR2 is FRNRAP. The V end was cut by 5 bases, the J end by 6 bases, with 10 bases between. This CDR3 is built from 13 residues. This CDR3 is CASGPGVPGELFF. The CDR3 DNA follows: TGTGCTAGTGGTCCAGGGGTCCCCGGGGAGCTGTTTTTT.

There are a few counts of this clonotype. The chain couples TRBV20-1 to TRBJ2-3, with unresolved D. Germline CDR1 is DFQATT and CDR2 is SNEGSKA (reference sequence). The CDR3 sequence is 12 residues long. V was clipped by 3 bases and J by 2 bases, with 6 bases between them. DNA of the CDR3: TGCAGTGCTAGTAGGTCCACAGATACGCAGTATTTT. It codes for CSASRSTDTQYF.

This clonotype was seen repeatedly, ten times or more. This chain links TRBV6-5 with TRBJ2-2; TRBD2 agrees at 9 bases. The J segment lost 3 bases and the V segment lost 5 bases, leaving 19 bases of the junction unmatched. CDR3 length equals 20 residues. Per germline, CDR1 MNHEY and CDR2 SVGAGI. The CDR3 here is CASSREGTSSLPGDTGELFF. The CDR3 DNA follows: TGTGCCAGCAGTCGGGAGGGGACTAGCTCTCTGCCTGGGGACACCGGGGAGCTGTTTTTT.

This rearrangement joins TRBV11-2 to TRBJ2-5, with 9 positions matching TRBD2. Losses at the gene ends were 1 base for V and 5 bases for J; bases not matched to a gene: 5. Per germline, CDR1 SGHAT and CDR2 FQNNGV. CDR3 length: 15 amino acids. The CDR3 region has the DNA TGTGCCAGCAGCTTAGGGGTAGCGGGGGATGAGACCCAGTACTTC. Protein product: CASSLGVAGDETQYF.

This clonotype was picked up a small number of times. The chain employs TRBV7-9 and TRBJ1-5, with D perhaps TRBD1 (5 bases). V gave up 5 bases and J gave up 7 bases, with 15 bases separating them. Looked up from germline, CDR1 is SEHNR and CDR2 is FQNEAQ (reference sequence). This CDR3 spans 14 amino acids. CDR3 residues: CASSHPEGDQPQHF. In DNA form, the CDR3 reads TGTGCCAGCAGCCATCCAGAAGGGGACCAGCCCCAGCATTTT. The full variable domain, completed using reference TRBV7-9 and TRBJ1-5, is DTGVSQNPRHKITKRGQNVTFRCDPISEHNRLYWYRQTLGQGPEFLTYFQNEAQLEKSRLLSDRFSAERPKGSFSTLEIQRTEQGDSAMYLCASSHPEGDQPQHFGDGTRLSIL.

The CDR3 loop is CASSFNDQPQHF. In DNA form, the CDR3 reads TGTGCCAGCAGTTTTAACGATCAGCCCCAGCATTTT. The J gene is TRBJ1-5, the V gene TRBV12-3 or TRBV12-4, with D unclear. V lost 3 bases, J lost 5 bases, and 5 bases lay in between. The CDR3 consists of 12 residues.

At least ten counts were recorded for this clonotype. The J gene is TRBJ2-2, the V gene TRBV4-3; the D gene is possibly TRBD1 (7 bases). Germline V gene lookup returns CDR1 LGHNA and CDR2 YSLEER. CDR3 length equals 14 residues. Trimming took 5 bases from V and 7 from J, leaving 14 bases between them. The CDR3, as DNA: TGCGCCAGCAGCGAATCCAGGGGGGACGGGGAGCTGTTTTTT. It translates to CASSESRGDGELFF.

This sequence joins TRBV29-1 and TRBJ1-6, with D maybe TRBD1 (6 bases). CDR1 and CDR2 (germline): SQVTM, ANQGSEA. The V gene lost 6 bases and the J gene lost 10 bases, with 19 bases spanning the gap. CDR3 length: 14 residues. DNA of the CDR3: TGCAGCGTGACCCTGGGGCAGGGGAGCTCACCCCTCCACTTT. This codes for CSVTLGQGSSPLHF.

This clonotype was seen only a few times. The chain recombines TRBV7-2 with TRBJ1-4; D unclear. V lost 1 base to trimming and J lost 8 bases, with 14 bases between them. Germline V gene data show CDR1 as SGHTA and CDR2 as FQGNSA. This CDR3 spans 15 amino acids. In DNA, the CDR3 is TGTGCCAGCAGCTTAGGTACTAATCTGGCGGAAAAACTGTTTTTT. It encodes CASSLGTNLAEKLFF.

The chain links TRBV7-2 to TRBJ2-3, with TRBD2 identical over 13 bases. The CDR3 sequence is 17 residues long. CDR1 is SGHTA, CDR2 FQGNSA, per germline. V gave up 4 bases and J gave up 0 bases; unmatched junction bases: 4. The CDR3 is CASSSLAGGLSTDTQYF. DNA for the CDR3: TGTGCCAGCAGCTCACTAGCGGGGGGGCTGAGCACAGATACGCAGTATTTT.

The chain couples TRBV27 to TRBJ2-7, with TRBD2 as a possible D gene (6 bases). The CDR3 has 13 residues. Germline CDR1 reads MNHEY; CDR2 reads SMNVEV (reference sequence). The V gene lost 5 bases and the J gene lost 4 bases, with 12 bases spanning the gap. The DNA for the CDR3 is TGTGCCAGCAGTATCTCTAGCGTTTACGAGCAGTACTTC. It yields the protein CASSISSVYEQYF.

The sample holds many counts of this clonotype. The chain recombines TRBV5-4 with TRBJ2-1; no definite D call. V dropped 0 bases and J dropped 0 bases, with 7 bases sitting between them. The V gene's germline CDR1 is SGHNT and CDR2 YYREEE (reference sequence). This CDR3 spans 15 amino acids. CDR3 nucleotide sequence: TGTGCCAGCAGCTTGGGGGTTCCCTCCTACAATGAGCAGTTCTTC. Translating it yields CASSLGVPSYNEQFF.

This clonotype was found many times. The chain has TRBV4-1 and TRBJ2-7, with D hard to call. Deletions cut 4 bases from V and 1 base from J, with 11 bases between. Germline V gene sequence: CDR1 MGHRA, CDR2 YSYEKL. CDR3 length: 14 residues. CDR3: CASSLIDSSYEQYF. The DNA for the CDR3 is TGCGCCAGCAGCCTAATTGACTCGTCCTACGAGCAGTACTTC.

This clonotype turned up a few times. The V gene is TRBV29-1, the J gene TRBJ1-1; D is unclear. This CDR3 is built from 12 residues. The germline CDR1 and CDR2 sequences are SQVTM and ANQGSEA. The CDR3, as DNA: TGCACCCTCAGGCGCGGGGACACTGAAGCTTTCTTT. Residues: CTLRRGDTEAFF.

The chain employs TRBV3-1 and TRBJ1-1; 11 bases line up with TRBD1. The trim removed 3 bases at V and 6 bases at J, leaving 6 bases unmatched. The CDR3 loop spans 15 amino acids. In germline, CDR1 is LGHDT, CDR2 YNNKEL (reference sequence). DNA for the CDR3: TGTGCCAGCAGCCACGGGACAGGGGGATTCGCTGAAGCTTTCTTT. This gives the protein CASSHGTGGFAEAFF.